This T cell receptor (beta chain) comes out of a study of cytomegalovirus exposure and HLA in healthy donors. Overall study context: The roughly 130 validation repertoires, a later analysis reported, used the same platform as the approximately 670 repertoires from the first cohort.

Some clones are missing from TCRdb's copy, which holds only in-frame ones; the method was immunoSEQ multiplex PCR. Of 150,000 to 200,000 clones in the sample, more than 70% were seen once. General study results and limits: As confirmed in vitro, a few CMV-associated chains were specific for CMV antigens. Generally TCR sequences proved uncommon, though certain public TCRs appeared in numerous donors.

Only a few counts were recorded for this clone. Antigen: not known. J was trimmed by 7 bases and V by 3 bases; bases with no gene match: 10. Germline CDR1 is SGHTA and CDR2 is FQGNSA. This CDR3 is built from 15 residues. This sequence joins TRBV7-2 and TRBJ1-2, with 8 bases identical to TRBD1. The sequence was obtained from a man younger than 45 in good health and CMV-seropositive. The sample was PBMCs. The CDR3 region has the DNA TGTGCCAGCAGCTTCGTCGGACAGGGAAACGGTGGCTACACCTTC. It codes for CASSFVGQGNGGYTF.